These 25 T cell receptor beta chains were sequenced from one sample in a study of vaccination effects on CD4 cells after COVID-19 (dated by TCRdb to the early 2020s). Library preparation used the immunoSEQ multiplex PCR assay. TCRdb carries this immuneACCESS record with in-frame sequences only. Its versions omit some clonotypes, under half of them owing to an unresolved V gene in the studies checked, with the rest unexplained. The sample includes 50,000 or so clones, with 67% observed a single time. The top ten clones comprise roughly 5.1% of the sample. No antigen is known for these receptors. After around eleven days of culture, CD4+ T cells were isolated with the EasySep CD4+ T cell isolation kit. The source was CD4+ T cells from PBMCs cultured without peptide, collected before COVID-19 vaccination. The receptors derive from a human donor who received a COVID-19 vaccine.

The rearrangement uses TRBV5-4 and TRBJ2-2; tentative D call: TRBD1 (6 bases). This CDR3 spans 14 amino acids. Germline V lookup: CDR1 SGHNT, CDR2 YYREEE (reference sequence). V shed 4 bases and J shed 4 bases, with 11 bases lying between them. Written as DNA, the CDR3 is TGTGCCAGCAGCGGGTACAGGGCCACCGGGGAGCTGTTTTTT. This gives the protein CASSGYRATGELFF.

The chain employs TRBV5-1 and TRBJ1-2; TRBD1 aligns across 7 bases. This CDR3 has 14 amino acids. Germline CDR1 reads SGHRS; CDR2 reads YFSETQ. J was trimmed by 6 bases and V by 4 bases; bases with no gene match: 9. This chain's CDR3 is CASSLNLQGNGYTF. The CDR3, as DNA: TGCGCCAGCAGCCTAAACTTACAGGGGAATGGCTACACCTTC.

This chain connects TRBV5-6 to TRBJ2-1, with a weak D call TRBD2 (6 bases). The CDR3 runs 16 residues. V dropped 4 bases and J dropped 5 bases, with 19 bases sitting between them. The germline V gene has CDR1 SGHDT and CDR2 YYEEEE. The CDR3 region has the DNA TGTGCCAGCAGCGAGACTAGGATTTACCTCAACAATGAGCAGTTCTTC. Its protein is CASSETRIYLNNEQFF.

This clone was found a few times. The rearrangement uses TRBV5-5 and TRBJ1-2, with TRBD1 identical over 7 bases. V shed 0 bases, J shed 8 bases, and the junction held 10 bases outside the gene matches. The CDR3 extends over 15 amino acids. The germline CDR1 and CDR2 sequences are SGHKS and YYEKEE (reference sequence). CDR3 coding DNA: TGTGCCAGCAGCTTGGAACCAGGGGGGGTGGACGGCTACACCTTC. This translates into CASSLEPGGVDGYTF.

In this sample, this clone turned up once. This chain links TRBV11-2 with TRBJ2-7; the match to TRBD2 covers 14 bases. This CDR3 region has 17 residues. Germline CDR1 and CDR2: SGHAT and FQNNGV. Trimming took 1 base from V and 5 from J; bases not matched to a gene: 7. CDR3 bases: TGTGCCAGCAGCTTAGGGCCCCGGACTAGCGGGGGGCACGAGCAGTACTTC. Its translation: CASSLGPRTSGGHEQYF.

J is TRBJ2-1 and V is TRBV6-5; unclear D gene. CDR1 is MNHEY, CDR2 SVGAGI, per germline. The CDR3 spans 16 residues. Trimming shortened V by 2 bases and J by 0 bases, and 11 bases separated the two germline ends. CDR3 DNA: TGTGCCAGCAGTTACAGTGGTGCGAGCTCCTACAATGAGCAGTTCTTC. Translation gives CASSYSGASSYNEQFF.

The chain carries TRBV7-9 and TRBJ1-4; no definite D call. The germline V gene encodes CDR1 SEHNR and CDR2 FQNEAQ (reference sequence). Trimming shortened V by 3 bases and J by 0 bases, and 2 bases separated the two germline ends. The CDR3 length is 13 residues. The CDR3 nucleotides are TGTGCCAGCAGCTTCTCAACTAATGAAAAACTGTTTTTT. This gives the protein CASSFSTNEKLFF.

This rearrangement joins TRBV29-1 to TRBJ2-2; 12 bases are a match to TRBD2. Per germline, CDR1 SQVTM and CDR2 ANQGSEA. V gave up 7 bases and J gave up 1 base; unmatched junction bases: 4. CDR3 size: 15 residues. CDR3 nucleotides: TGCAGCGCGGGGGGACTAGCGGGGAACACCGGGGAGCTGTTTTTT. Its protein is CSAGGLAGNTGELFF.

This clone was detected only once. This rearrangement joins TRBV28 to TRBJ1-4; no clear D. CDR3 size: 15 residues. Germline V lookup: CDR1 MDHEN, CDR2 SYDVKM. Trimming removed 2 bases from V and 5 bases from J, with 12 bases in between. CDR3 DNA sequence: TGTGCCAGCAGTTTAATTGGGGAAACCAATGAAAAACTGTTTTTT. Translated, it gives CASSLIGETNEKLFF.

J is TRBJ2-3 and V is TRBV4-1; 11 bases are shared with TRBD2. Germline CDR1 reads MGHRA; CDR2 reads YSYEKL. Trimming took 4 bases from V and 5 from J; bases not matched to a gene: 5. The CDR3 sequence is 15 residues long. CDR3 in amino acids: CASSLLAGAVDTQYF. As DNA, the CDR3 is TGCGCCAGCAGCCTACTAGCGGGAGCTGTAGATACGCAGTATTTT.

V usage is TRBV5-6 and J usage is TRBJ2-1; 10 bases match TRBD2. After removal of 3 bases from V and 9 bases from J, the junction contained 15 bases not matched to a gene. Germline V gives CDR1 SGHDT, CDR2 YYEEEE. The CDR3 extends over 17 amino acids. CDR3 protein: CASSYLAGGPNRGEQFF. The DNA of the CDR3 is TGTGCCAGCAGCTACTTAGCGGGAGGACCGAATAGGGGTGAGCAGTTCTTC.

This clone was seen a handful of times. The rearrangement links TRBV19 to TRBJ1-2, with TRBD1 identical over 10 bases. The germline V gene encodes CDR1 LNHDA and CDR2 SQIVND (reference sequence). The CDR3 covers 14 residues. J gave up 6 bases and V 6 bases, and 7 bases lay outside the gene matches. The DNA of the CDR3 is TGTGCCAGTAGAGACAGGGGGCGCGTCGATGGCTACACCTTC. It is translated as CASRDRGRVDGYTF.

CDR3: CASSLVGQGEFF. The CDR3 coding sequence is TGTGCCAGCAGCTTAGTTGGACAGGGCGAGTTCTTC. V usage is TRBV11-2 and J usage is TRBJ2-1; 8 positions match TRBD1. The CDR3 runs to 12 residues. Looked up from germline, CDR1 is SGHAT and CDR2 is FQNNGV. V trimming: 1 base; J trimming: 14 bases; junction bases outside the gene matches: 4.

This chain uses TRBV7-3 with TRBJ2-1; 7 bases match TRBD2. This CDR3 is built from 16 residues. Germline V lookup: CDR1 SGHTA, CDR2 FQGTGA. With V trimmed by 2 bases and J by 4 bases, 8 bases remained unmatched. CDR3 sequence: CASSLWGGGDYNEQFF. The CDR3, as DNA: TGTGCCAGCAGCTTATGGGGCGGGGGAGATTACAATGAGCAGTTCTTC.

The V gene is TRBV12-3 or TRBV12-4, the J gene TRBJ1-1; no reliable D call. V was shortened by 4 bases and J by 4 bases, with 10 bases between the two germline ends. The CDR3 spans 13 residues. Written as DNA, the CDR3 is TGTGCCAGCAGTTCCCCGGATCGCACTGAAGCTTTCTTT. It translates to CASSSPDRTEAFF.

This clone was picked up a small number of times. This chain uses TRBV7-9 with TRBJ2-5, with TRBD2 matching 8 bases. This CDR3 region has 14 residues. The germline V gene encodes CDR1 SEHNR and CDR2 FQNEAQ (reference sequence). Trimming took 8 bases from V and 4 from J; bases not matched to a gene: 9. CDR3 residues: CASGSTGGAETQYF. CDR3 coding DNA: TGTGCCAGCGGTTCTACCGGGGGGGCAGAGACCCAGTACTTC.

This clone was counted a few times. The genes are TRBV11-2 and TRBJ2-7; possible D gene TRBD2, 6 bases. V lost 5 bases to trimming and J lost 7 bases, with 12 bases between them. The CDR3 spans 12 residues. Germline CDR1 reads SGHAT; CDR2 reads FQNNGV. The CDR3 nucleotides read TGTGCCAGCAGCCCGGAGGGTCGGGAGCAGTACTTC. This sequence encodes CASSPEGREQYF.

This clone has more than one count but fewer than ten. The gene calls are TRBV10-1 and TRBJ2-7; TRBD1 matches at 9 bases. CDR3 length: 14 residues. In germline, CDR1 is WNHNN, CDR2 SYGVQD (reference sequence). V gave up 8 bases and J gave up 4 bases; unmatched junction bases: 9. CDR3 residues: CASSSQGALYEQYF. As DNA, the CDR3 is TGCGCCAGCTCCTCACAGGGGGCCCTATACGAGCAGTACTTC.

V usage is TRBV6-1 and J usage is TRBJ2-2; maybe TRBD2 (5 bases). V lost 2 bases and J 0 bases, leaving 13 bases between the germline ends. The germline V gene has CDR1 MNHNS and CDR2 SASEGT. The CDR3 runs 17 residues. The CDR3 loop reads CASSERASSANTGELFF. The CDR3 region has the DNA TGTGCCAGCAGTGAAAGGGCTAGCTCGGCGAACACCGGGGAGCTGTTTTTT.

This clone has only one observation. The chain uses TRBV19 and TRBJ1-3; no reliable D call. The ends were cut back, 5 bases at V and 1 base at J, with 9 bases in the middle. Germline-derived CDR1 and CDR2 are LNHDA and SQIVND (reference sequence). The CDR3 totals 14 residues. The CDR3 coding sequence is TGTGCCAGTAGTCGGTCGGGGTCTGGAAACACCATATATTTT. Its translation: CASSRSGSGNTIYF.

The table lists this clone with a few counts. The rearrangement joins TRBV19 to TRBJ1-3; possibly TRBD1 for D (5 bases). CDR3 length equals 13 residues. Germline-derived CDR1 and CDR2 are LNHDA and SQIVND (reference sequence). V lost 9 bases to trimming and J lost 4 bases, with 13 bases between them. The CDR3 sequence is CASAGTGGNTIYF. Written as DNA, the CDR3 is TGTGCCAGCGCCGGGACTGGAGGAAACACCATATATTTT.

The V and J genes are TRBV19 and TRBJ1-1; D is uncertain. This CDR3 is built from 12 residues. Germline V gene data show CDR1 as LNHDA and CDR2 as SQIVND (reference sequence). V lost 3 bases to trimming and J lost 9 bases, with 11 bases between them. This CDR3 is CASSISSLKAFF. The CDR3 coding sequence is TGTGCCAGTAGTATCTCTTCCCTAAAAGCTTTCTTT.

V and J are TRBV4-2 and TRBJ1-6; tentatively, D is TRBD1 (5 bases). The V and J ends lost 2 bases and 7 bases respectively, with 12 bases between them. CDR3 size: 15 residues. Germline V CDR1 and CDR2: LGHNA, YNFKEQ. CDR3 sequence (DNA): TGTGCCAGCAGCCAACAAGGCAGGGTGAATTCACCCCTCCACTTT. Translating gives CASSQQGRVNSPLHF.

This clone was seen repeatedly, ten times or more. This sequence joins TRBV28 and TRBJ1-5; weak D call: TRBD1 (6 bases). The V gene lost 7 bases and the J gene lost 2 bases, with 15 bases spanning the gap. This CDR3 spans 15 amino acids. Germline loops: CDR1 MDHEN, CDR2 SYDVKM. The CDR3 sequence is CASIFGGAGNQPQHF. The CDR3 nucleotides are TGTGCCAGCATCTTCGGGGGGGCTGGCAATCAGCCCCAGCATTTT. Complete variable domain (other parts from reference TRBV28 and TRBJ1-5): DVKVTQSSRYLVKRTGEKVFLECVQDMDHENMFWYRQDPGLGLRLIYFSYDVKMKEKGDIPEGYSVSREKKERFSLILESASTNQTSMYLCASIFGGAGNQPQHFGDGTRLSIL.

The V and J genes are TRBV19 and TRBJ1-2; no clear D. There are 11 residues in the CDR3. Germline CDR1 reads LNHDA; CDR2 reads SQIVND (reference sequence). V lost 7 bases to trimming and J lost 3 bases, with 6 bases between them. This CDR3 is CASTAHYGYTF. Written as DNA, the CDR3 is TGTGCCAGTACAGCCCACTATGGCTACACCTTC.